The 25 T cell receptor beta chains below were found in one sample sequenced in a study of OX40 agonist ivuxolimab in advanced cancers. The repertoire was sequenced with immunoSEQ multiplex PCR; TCRdb's copy has only in-frame clones and lacks some. The sample shows about 77,000 clones, approximately 92% of them seen only once. Here the sequenced sample was CD4+ or CD8+ T cells sorted from blood, taken in a trial of the OX40 agonist ivuxolimab. These receptors were taken from an adult with an advanced solid tumor such as melanoma, head and neck, liver or kidney cancer.

This chain uses TRBV30 with TRBJ2-2; D call uncertain. The length of the CDR3 is 12 residues. Trimming stripped 1 base from V and 7 bases from J, with 7 bases between. Germline V gene data show CDR1 as GTSNPN and CDR2 as SVGIG (reference sequence). For the CDR3, the DNA is TGTGCCTGGAGTGAGGGTGGCGGGGAGCTGTTTTTT. Amino acid sequence: CAWSEGGGELFF.

The gene calls are TRBV5-1 and TRBJ1-2; D unclear. CDR3 length: 15 residues. The V gene lost 2 bases and the J gene lost 6 bases, with 17 bases spanning the gap. Germline V gives CDR1 SGHRS, CDR2 YFSETQ. CDR3 protein: CASSLDIVLQNGYTF. CDR3 coding DNA: TGCGCCAGCAGCTTAGACATAGTCCTGCAGAATGGCTACACCTTC.

This clone was counted between two and nine times. The chain uses TRBV18 and TRBJ2-7; D is unresolved. Trimming removed 0 bases at V and 2 bases at J, with 14 bases between. Germline V gene sequence: CDR1 KGHSH, CDR2 LQKENI. The CDR3 is made up of 16 amino acids. The CDR3 bases are TGTGCCAGCTCACCACCTGGCCGGGCGGACCCCTACGAGCAGTACTTC. Its protein product is CASSPPGRADPYEQYF. The whole variable domain, remainder taken from reference TRBV18 and TRBJ2-7, is NAGVMQNPRHLVRRRGQEARLRCSPMKGHSHVYWYRQLPEEGLKFMVYLQKENIIDESGMPKERFSAEFPKEGPSILRIQQVVRGDSAAYFCASSPPGRADPYEQYFGPGTRLTVT.

CDR3 DNA: TGTGCCAGCAGCGTAGGACCAGACTACGAGCAGTACTTC. As protein: CASSVGPDYEQYF. The chain employs TRBV9 and TRBJ2-7; D is unresolved. Deletions cut 0 bases from V and 3 bases from J, with 7 bases between. Germline V gene data show CDR1 as SGDLS and CDR2 as YYNGEE. The CDR3 spans 13 residues.

The V gene is TRBV5-5, the J gene TRBJ1-5; 9 positions match TRBD1. V lost 2 bases to trimming and J lost 9 bases; unmatched junction nucleotides: 12. The length of the CDR3 is 16 residues. Per germline, CDR1 SGHKS and CDR2 YYEKEE (reference sequence). This chain's CDR3 is CASSLTRDRVGGPQHF. The CDR3, as DNA: TGTGCCAGCAGCTTAACCCGGGACAGGGTGGGGGGGCCCCAGCATTTT.

This clone has a single count. The V and J genes are TRBV6-4 and TRBJ2-1; a weak D match, TRBD2 (6 bases). The CDR3 has 17 residues. Germline V gene data show CDR1 as MRHNA and CDR2 as SNTAGT. The V and J ends lost 5 bases and 4 bases respectively, with 21 bases between them. The CDR3 reads CASSKRLVGGGYNEQFF. In DNA, the CDR3 is TGTGCCAGCAGTAAGAGGTTGGTGGGAGGAGGTTACAATGAGCAGTTCTTC.

The CDR3 spells CASRFGLAGTTGELFF. CDR3 coding DNA: TGTGCCAGCAGATTCGGACTAGCGGGAACCACCGGGGAGCTGTTTTTT. This chain uses TRBV5-4 with TRBJ2-2; TRBD2 matches at 12 bases. V shed 5 bases and J 4 bases; nucleotides not matched to a gene: 6. The CDR3 runs to 16 residues. Germline CDR1 SGHNT, CDR2 YYREEE (reference sequence).

The chain links TRBV11-3 to TRBJ2-7; unclear D gene. V lost 2 bases to trimming and J lost 0 bases, with 11 bases between them. Germline V gene lookup returns CDR1 SGHNT and CDR2 YENEEA. The CDR3 has 15 residues. CDR3 sequence: CASSLKAVSSYEQYF. The CDR3 DNA reads TGTGCCAGCAGCTTAAAGGCGGTCAGCTCCTACGAGCAGTACTTC.

The rearrangement uses TRBV15 and TRBJ2-2; D uncertain. The CDR3 is 13 amino acids. Germline V gives CDR1 LNHNV, CDR2 YYDKDF (reference sequence). V was pared by 3 bases and J by 4 bases, with 6 bases between. The CDR3 coding sequence is TGTGCCACCAGCAGGGGATTCACCGGGGAGCTGTTTTTT. This gives the protein CATSRGFTGELFF.

This chain uses TRBV5-4 with TRBJ2-2; D unresolved. Trimming left V 4 bases short and J 8 bases short, with 12 bases between. From germline, CDR1 is SGHNT and CDR2 YYREEE (reference sequence). CDR3 length: 13 residues. The CDR3 region is CASSGSPFGELFF. The CDR3 nucleotides read TGTGCCAGCAGCGGCAGTCCCTTTGGGGAGCTGTTTTTT.

The chain couples TRBV6-1 to TRBJ2-2; 7 bases map to TRBD1. Trimming took 6 bases from V and 6 from J; bases not matched to a gene: 10. The CDR3 runs to 15 residues. Germline CDR1 and CDR2: MNHNS and SASEGT. This CDR3 is CASSDDRVGPGELFF. The CDR3 nucleotides are TGTGCCAGCAGCGACGACAGGGTAGGACCCGGGGAGCTGTTTTTT.

V and J are TRBV2 and TRBJ2-1, with 10 bases fitting TRBD1. V gave up 8 bases and J gave up 4 bases; unmatched junction bases: 8. Germline CDR1 reads SNHLY; CDR2 reads FYNNEI. The CDR3 is made up of 15 amino acids. The DNA of the CDR3 is TGTGCCAGCTGGCGGGACAGGGGACCATACAATGAGCAGTTCTTC. It codes for CASWRDRGPYNEQFF. The full variable domain, rest sourced from reference TRBV2 and TRBJ2-1, is EPEVTQTPSHQVTQMGQEVILRCVPISNHLYFYWYRQILGQKVEFLVSFYNNEISEKSEIFDDQFSVERPDGSNFTLKIRSTKLEDSAMYFCASWRDRGPYNEQFFGPGTRLTVL.

The V gene is TRBV7-3, the J gene TRBJ2-2; D is ambiguous. V dropped 5 bases and J dropped 3 bases, with 16 bases sitting between them. Germline V lookup: CDR1 SGHTA, CDR2 FQGTGA. The CDR3 loop spans 16 amino acids. In DNA form, the CDR3 reads TGTGCCAGCAGCCCCCAGCCCCGCCGGCACACCGGGGAGCTGTTTTTT. Amino acids: CASSPQPRRHTGELFF. Filled out from reference TRBV7-3 and TRBJ2-2, the complete variable domain reads GAGVSQTPSNKVTEKGKYVELRCDPISGHTALYWYRQSLGQGPEFLIYFQGTGAADDSGLPNDRFFAVRPEGSVSTLKIQRTERGDSAVYLCASSPQPRRHTGELFFGEGSRLTVL.

The rearrangement joins TRBV6-6 to TRBJ1-1; D uncertain. V lost 5 bases and J 1 base, leaving 8 bases between the germline ends. Germline V gene lookup returns CDR1 MNHNY and CDR2 SVGAGI (reference sequence). The CDR3 is made up of 13 amino acids. CDR3 sequence reads: CASSRRENTEAFF. CDR3 bases: TGTGCCAGCAGTCGACGGGAGAACACTGAAGCTTTCTTT.

The chain links TRBV5-1 to TRBJ2-7, with D possibly being TRBD1 (5 bases). This CDR3 contains 15 residues. V gave up 1 base and J gave up 3 bases, with 14 bases separating them. CDR1 and CDR2 from the germline V gene are SGHRS and YFSETQ. This CDR3 reads CASSLISWQGYEQYF. The CDR3 bases are TGCGCCAGCAGCTTGATTTCGTGGCAGGGCTACGAGCAGTACTTC.

The chain links TRBV28 to TRBJ2-7; D tentatively fits TRBD1 or TRBD2 (5 bases each). Trimming removed 2 bases at V and 0 bases at J, with 17 bases between. The germline gives CDR1 MDHEN, CDR2 SYDVKM. The CDR3 covers 17 residues. CDR3: CASSLARGDRISYEQYF. CDR3 coding DNA: TGTGCCAGCAGTTTAGCAAGAGGGGACCGAATCTCCTACGAGCAGTACTTC. The whole variable domain, filled in from reference TRBV28 and TRBJ2-7, reads DVKVTQSSRYLVKRTGEKVFLECVQDMDHENMFWYRQDPGLGLRLIYFSYDVKMKEKGDIPEGYSVSREKKERFSLILESASTNQTSMYLCASSLARGDRISYEQYFGPGTRLTVT.

About this clone: This same CDR3 is encoded by further DNA sequences in the sample. The chain joins TRBV15 to TRBJ1-1; D is possibly TRBD1 (5 bases). Germline V CDR1 and CDR2: LNHNV, YYDKDF (reference sequence). This CDR3 spans 14 amino acids. V lost 8 bases and J lost 10, with 23 bases in between. The CDR3 coding sequence is TGTGCCACCGGCAAAGGAACAGCTGGGGGAGGAGCTTTCTTT. Translation gives CATGKGTAGGGAFF.

This chain connects TRBV6-5 to TRBJ2-4; either TRBD1 or TRBD2 may supply D (6 bases each). The CDR3 consists of 14 residues. V lost 1 base to trimming and J lost 8 bases, with 12 bases between them. Germline V CDR1 and CDR2: MNHEY, SVGAGI. As DNA, the CDR3 is TGTGCCAGCAGTTACTTCCCCGGGGGCGACATTCAGTACTTC. Translation: CASSYFPGGDIQYF.

The rearrangement links TRBV7-3 to TRBJ2-1; D may match TRBD1 or TRBD2 (5 bases each). Germline V lookup: CDR1 SGHTA, CDR2 FQGTGA. This CDR3 has 15 amino acids. The V gene lost 2 bases and the J gene lost 7 bases, with 15 bases spanning the gap. The CDR3 coding sequence is TGTGCCAGCAGCTTAGGGACGAATTCGGCGAATGAGCAGTTCTTC. Its translation: CASSLGTNSANEQFF.

J is TRBJ1-1 and V is TRBV19; D not certain. The CDR3 loop spans 14 amino acids. From germline, CDR1 is LNHDA and CDR2 SQIVND (reference sequence). V lost 6 bases to trimming and J lost 0 bases, with 11 bases between them. CDR3 sequence reads: CASRTPLLNTEAFF. The CDR3 DNA sequence: TGTGCCAGTAGGACCCCACTTCTGAACACTGAAGCTTTCTTT. The variable domain in full, completed from reference TRBV19 and TRBJ1-1, reads DGGITQSPKYLFRKEGQNVTLSCEQNLNHDAMYWYRQDPGQGLRLIYYSQIVNDFQKGDIAEGYSVSREKKESFPLTVTSAQKNPTAFYLCASRTPLLNTEAFFGQGTRLTVV.

This chain uses TRBV28 with TRBJ2-4; weak D call: TRBD2 (6 bases). The CDR3 is 16 residues long. With 3 bases removed from V and 3 bases from J, the gap between germline ends came to 15 bases. Germline loops: CDR1 MDHEN, CDR2 SYDVKM. CDR3 sequence (DNA): TGTGCCAGCAGTTTGAACCGGGAGTCGGTCAAAAACATTCAGTACTTC. Its protein is CASSLNRESVKNIQYF.

The chain recombines TRBV9 with TRBJ2-7; 9 bases are shared with TRBD1. This CDR3 spans 14 amino acids. The V gene's germline CDR1 is SGDLS and CDR2 YYNGEE. V lost 4 bases and J lost 3; bases outside the gene matches: 5. CDR3 DNA sequence: TGTGCCAGCAGCTCCGGGACAGGGAGCTACGAGCAGTACTTC. This translates into CASSSGTGSYEQYF.

This chain uses TRBV27 with TRBJ2-2; 9 nucleotides match TRBD2. In germline, CDR1 is MNHEY, CDR2 SMNVEV (reference sequence). The CDR3 is 16 residues long. The V and J ends lost 8 bases and 7 bases, in that order; junction bases with no gene match: 14. This CDR3 reads CASSILASGNSGELFF. The DNA for the CDR3 is TGTGCCAGCTCCATCCTAGCTAGCGGGAATAGCGGGGAGCTGTTTTTT.

This clone was picked up a small number of times. The V call is TRBV10-2, the J call TRBJ2-3; 7 bases match TRBD2. Germline CDR1 reads WSHSY; CDR2 reads SAAADI. The CDR3 has 14 amino acids. The J segment lost 2 bases and the V segment lost 8 bases, leaving 7 bases of the junction unmatched. The CDR3 spells CASVAGRITDTQYF. The CDR3 DNA sequence: TGCGCCAGCGTCGCCGGGAGGATCACAGATACGCAGTATTTT.

The rearrangement uses TRBV6-4 and TRBJ2-7; D is uncertain. The germline V gene has CDR1 MRHNA and CDR2 SNTAGT. V lost 7 bases to trimming and J lost 4 bases, with 5 bases between them. This CDR3 has 10 amino acids. CDR3 in amino acids: CASTRYEQYF. CDR3 coding DNA: TGTGCCAGCACCCGATACGAGCAGTACTTC.